What follows is one T cell receptor (beta chain) and its context. The sample is drawn from a study of cytomegalovirus exposure and HLA in healthy donors. CDR1 and CDR2 (germline): PRHDT, FYEKMQ (reference sequence). The J segment lost 3 bases and the V segment lost 5 bases, leaving 5 bases of the junction unmatched. The CDR3 covers 15 residues. The PCR had 60 Vbeta and 13 Jbeta primers. The protocol was immunoSEQ multiplex PCR, while the TCRdb copy is restricted to in-frame clones and leaves out a portion. This sample has around 170,000 clones, with 81% found just once. The chain employs TRBV13 and TRBJ2-1; 9 bases map to TRBD1. This receptor was taken from a man aged 45-60 years in good health and CMV-seropositive. The sequenced sample was PBMCs. The CDR3 DNA reads TGTGCCAGCAGCACCGGGACAGGGCTCTACAATGAGCAGTTCTTC. This encodes CASSTGTGLYNEQFF. The full variable domain, with the rest looked up from reference TRBV13 and TRBJ2-1, is AAGVIQSPRHLIKEKRETATLKCYPIPRHDTVYWYQQGPGQDPQFLISFYEKMQSDKGSIPDRFSAQQFSDYHSELNMSSLELGDSALYFCASSTGTGLYNEQFFGPGTRLTVL.